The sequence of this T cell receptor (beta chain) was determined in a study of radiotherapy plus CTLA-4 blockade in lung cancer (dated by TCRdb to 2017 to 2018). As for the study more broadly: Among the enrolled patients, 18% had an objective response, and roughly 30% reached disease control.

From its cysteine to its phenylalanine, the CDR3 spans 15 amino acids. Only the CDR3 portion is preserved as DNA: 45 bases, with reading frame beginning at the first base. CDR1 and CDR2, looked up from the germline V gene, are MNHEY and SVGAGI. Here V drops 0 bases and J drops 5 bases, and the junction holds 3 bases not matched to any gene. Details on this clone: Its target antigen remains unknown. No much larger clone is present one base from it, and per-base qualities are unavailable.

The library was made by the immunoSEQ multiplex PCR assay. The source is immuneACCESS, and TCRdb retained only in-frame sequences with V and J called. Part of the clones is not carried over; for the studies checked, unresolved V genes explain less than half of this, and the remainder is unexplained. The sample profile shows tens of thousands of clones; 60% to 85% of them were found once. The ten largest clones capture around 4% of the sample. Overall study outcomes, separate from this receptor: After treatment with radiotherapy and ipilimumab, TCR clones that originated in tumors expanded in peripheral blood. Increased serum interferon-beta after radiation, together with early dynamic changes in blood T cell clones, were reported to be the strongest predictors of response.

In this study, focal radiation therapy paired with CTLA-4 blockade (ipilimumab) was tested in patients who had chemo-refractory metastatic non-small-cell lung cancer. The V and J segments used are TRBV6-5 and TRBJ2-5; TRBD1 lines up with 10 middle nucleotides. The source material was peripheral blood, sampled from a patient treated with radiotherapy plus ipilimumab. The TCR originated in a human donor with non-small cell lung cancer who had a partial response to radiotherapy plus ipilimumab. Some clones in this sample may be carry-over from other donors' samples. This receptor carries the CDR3 CASSYSGTGDETQYF. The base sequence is TGTGCCAGCAGTTACTCCGGGACAGGGGATGAGACCCAGTACTTC.